This T cell receptor (beta chain) came from a study of blood T cell repertoires in COVID-19. On the study more broadly: Italy, Spain and the United States were the sources of the convalescent and acute COVID-19 samples. The analysed material was cDNA or gDNA that came from T cells, B-cell-depleted T cells, or PBMCs.

Original data processing: Amplification with reference gene primers provided the estimates of nucleated cell counts. Sequencing was performed with immunoSEQ multiplex PCR; in TCRdb, only in-frame clones are kept and a portion is missing. Clone size and V and J calls were adopted from that table, with D and trimming inferred from the DNA. The table records over 100,000 clones, roughly 80% of them present only once. CDR3 length: 17 amino acids. CDR1 is MDHEN, CDR2 SYDVKM, per germline. With 6 bases clipped from V and 3 bases from J, the junction kept 13 bases outside the gene matches. The chain couples TRBV28 to TRBJ2-1, with 8 bases lining up with TRBD2. The sequencing sample was made of peripheral blood. The source is an older man with acute or convalescent COVID-19. CDR3 loop: CASRGGAGAQRYNEQFF. For the CDR3, the DNA is TGTGCCAGCAGGGGGGGAGCGGGGGCCCAGCGCTACAATGAGCAGTTCTTC. Full variable domain (remainder filled in from reference TRBV28 and TRBJ2-1): DVKVTQSSRYLVKRTGEKVFLECVQDMDHENMFWYRQDPGLGLRLIYFSYDVKMKEKGDIPEGYSVSREKKERFSLILESASTNQTSMYLCASRGGAGAQRYNEQFFGPGTRLTVL.